One sample yielded the 18 T cell receptor beta chains listed below, sequenced in a study of shared clonotypes between healthy human individuals (dated by TCRdb to 2018 to 2021). Libraries were made using the immunoSEQ multiplex PCR assay. TCRdb re-hosts the immuneACCESS table, in-frame sequences only. Its copies lack some clones; in the studies checked, an unresolved V gene accounts for under half of them, and the cause for the rest is not known. In this sample the table shows about 480,000 clones, 75% to 80% of which occur a single time. The biggest ten clones account for roughly an eighth of the sample. Sequencing was carried out using PBMCs. The receptors come from a woman in her thirties or forties in good health. Some clones in this sample may be carry-over from other donors' samples.

This clone was seen just once. The chain uses TRBV5-1 and TRBJ2-1; D not certain. CDR1 is SGHRS and CDR2 is YFSETQ in the germline V gene. CDR3 length: 13 residues. V was pared by 0 bases and J by 6 bases, with 7 bases between. Written as DNA, the CDR3 is TGCGCCAGCAGCTTGGCGGTGACCAATGAGCAGTTCTTC. It yields the protein CASSLAVTNEQFF. The full variable domain, completed using reference TRBV5-1 and TRBJ2-1, is KAGVTQTPRYLIKTRGQQVTLSCSPISGHRSVSWYQQTPGQGLQFLFEYFSETQRNKGNFPGRFSGRQFSNSRSEMNVSTLELGDSALYLCASSLAVTNEQFFGPGTRLTVL.

Concerning this clone: This sample includes further DNA sequences coding for the same CDR3. The rearrangement links TRBV19 to TRBJ2-5; 7 nucleotides agree with TRBD1. The CDR3 has 13 amino acids. In germline, CDR1 is LNHDA, CDR2 SQIVND (reference sequence). V was pared by 4 bases and J by 2 bases, with 1 base of the junction left unmatched. The CDR3 DNA sequence: TGTGCCAGTAGTAGGGGACAGCAAGAGACCCAGTACTTC. Protein sequence: CASSRGQQETQYF.

V gene TRBV28 combines with J gene TRBJ2-7; no clear D. This CDR3 spans 13 amino acids. CDR1 and CDR2 from the germline V gene are MDHEN and SYDVKM. V was shortened by 4 bases and J by 1 base, with 8 bases between the two germline ends. In nucleotides, the CDR3 is TGTGCCAGCAGTTCCTCTACTTCCTACGAGCAGTACTTC. Amino acids: CASSSSTSYEQYF.

The chain has TRBV7-9 and TRBJ2-1; TRBD1 might be the D (5 bases). The V gene lost 3 bases and the J gene lost 14 bases, with 11 bases spanning the gap. This CDR3 spans 11 amino acids. CDR1 and CDR2 from the germline V gene are SEHNR and FQNEAQ (reference sequence). CDR3 coding DNA: TGTGCCAGCAGCTTGGGCCCAGGGAAGTTCTTC. Protein product: CASSLGPGKFF.

A note on this clone: This sample includes further DNA sequences coding for the same CDR3. This chain uses TRBV5-1 with TRBJ1-2; D unclear. V lost 0 bases and J lost 5, with 5 bases in between. The CDR3 covers 12 residues. Germline loops: CDR1 SGHRS, CDR2 YFSETQ. DNA of the CDR3: TGCGCCAGCAGCTTGGACAGTTATGGCTACACCTTC. Translated: CASSLDSYGYTF.

V is TRBV18 and J is TRBJ1-2, with 7 bases identical to TRBD1. Trimming cost V 4 bases and J 5 bases; bases outside gene matches: 4. The V gene's germline CDR1 is KGHSH and CDR2 LQKENI. The CDR3 extends over 13 amino acids. CDR3 amino acids: CASSHGTEYGYTF. Written as DNA, the CDR3 is TGTGCCAGCTCACACGGGACAGAATATGGCTACACCTTC.

V is TRBV6-1 and J is TRBJ2-7, with D tentatively TRBD1 (5 bases). The germline CDR1 and CDR2 sequences are MNHNS and SASEGT. Deletions cut 0 bases from V and 4 bases from J, with 13 bases between. The length of the CDR3 is 15 residues. Here the CDR3 DNA reads TGTGCCAGCAGTGAAGCGTCAGGGATGTGGTACGAGCAGTACTTC. Protein: CASSEASGMWYEQYF.

This clone showed up just once. The genes are TRBV6-1 and TRBJ2-2; the D gene is possibly TRBD1 (5 bases). This CDR3 has 12 residues. In germline, CDR1 is MNHNS, CDR2 SASEGT. V lost 11 bases, J lost 1 base, and 8 bases lay in between. The CDR3: CAGQGNTGELFF. The CDR3 nucleotides read TGTGCCGGTCAGGGGAACACCGGGGAGCTGTTTTTT.

The chain has TRBV5-4 and TRBJ2-3; D possibly corresponds to TRBD2 (5 bases). Germline lookup yields CDR1 SGHNT and CDR2 YYREEE (reference sequence). The ends were cut back, 4 bases at V and 3 bases at J, with 6 bases in the middle. The CDR3 loop spans 12 amino acids. The CDR3 is CASSPGTDTQYF. For the CDR3, the DNA is TGTGCCAGCAGCCCGGGGACAGATACGCAGTATTTT.

The chain uses TRBV7-2 and TRBJ2-2; 12 bases fit TRBD2. The V segment lost 5 bases and the J segment 4 bases; nucleotides outside the gene matches: 11. Per the germline V gene, CDR1 is SGHTA and CDR2 is FQGNSA. The length of the CDR3 is 18 residues. CDR3 sequence (DNA): TGTGCCAGCAGCCCCCTACTAGCGGGGGGTGGTTCCACCGGGGAGCTGTTTTTT. Amino acid sequence: CASSPLLAGGGSTGELFF.

The chain employs TRBV11-3 and TRBJ2-7, with 9 positions matching TRBD2. The junction had 2 bases not matched to a gene; V was cut back by 2 bases and J by 3 bases. The CDR3 consists of 14 residues. Germline lookup yields CDR1 SGHNT and CDR2 YENEEA. In DNA, the CDR3 is TGTGCCAGCAGCTTATGGCGGGAGGGCTACGAGCAGTACTTC. Its protein is CASSLWREGYEQYF.

This clone has just one count. The gene calls are TRBV7-2 and TRBJ2-1, with 9 bases matching TRBD2. The CDR3 consists of 15 residues. The J segment lost 9 bases and the V segment lost 4 bases, leaving 10 bases of the junction unmatched. The germline CDR1 and CDR2 sequences are SGHTA and FQGNSA. CDR3 DNA sequence: TGTGCCAGCAGCTCCTCTAGCGGGAACTTGCTTGAGCAGTTCTTC. As protein: CASSSSSGNLLEQFF. Full variable domain (remainder filled in from reference TRBV7-2 and TRBJ2-1): GAGVSQSPSNKVTEKGKDVELRCDPISGHTALYWYRQSLGQGLEFLIYFQGNSAPDKSGLPSDRFSAERTGGSVSTLTIQRTQQEDSAVYLCASSSSSGNLLEQFFGPGTRLTVL.

This rearrangement joins TRBV18 to TRBJ2-5; D is perhaps TRBD1 or TRBD2 (6 bases each). V lost 2 bases to trimming and J lost 6 bases, with 16 bases between them. CDR1 and CDR2 from the germline V gene are KGHSH and LQKENI. This CDR3 has 15 amino acids. CDR3 protein: CASSPAAGEEKTQYF. The CDR3, as DNA: TGTGCCAGCTCACCAGCGGCAGGGGAGGAAAAGACCCAGTACTTC.

This clone was seen a handful of times. Other DNA sequences in the same sample also yield this CDR3. The chain is built from TRBV7-2 and TRBJ2-3; TRBD2 matches 7 bases. In germline, CDR1 is SGHTA, CDR2 FQGNSA. This CDR3 spans 16 amino acids. The V gene end was trimmed by 1 base and the J gene end by 3 bases; junction bases not matched to a gene: 7. The CDR3 sequence is CASSLDPAGITDTQYF. Written as DNA, the CDR3 is TGTGCCAGCAGCTTAGATCCAGCGGGGATAACAGATACGCAGTATTTT. The full variable domain, with the rest looked up from reference TRBV7-2 and TRBJ2-3, is GAGVSQSPSNKVTEKGKDVELRCDPISGHTALYWYRQSLGQGLEFLIYFQGNSAPDKSGLPSDRFSAERTGGSVSTLTIQRTQQEDSAVYLCASSLDPAGITDTQYFGPGTRLTVL.

The chain couples TRBV4-2 to TRBJ2-1, with 10 bases that match TRBD2. The CDR3 covers 16 residues. The germline V gene has CDR1 LGHNA and CDR2 YNFKEQ. Trimming removed 6 bases from V and 6 bases from J; junction bases left unmatched: 11. The CDR3 is CASSLVTSGMGNEQFF. The CDR3 bases are TGTGCCAGCAGTCTCGTCACTAGCGGGATGGGCAATGAGCAGTTCTTC.

The chain has TRBV7-9 and TRBJ2-2; the match to TRBD1 covers 11 bases. This CDR3 has 16 residues. With 5 bases clipped from V and 7 bases from J, the junction kept 9 bases outside the gene matches. CDR1 is SEHNR, CDR2 FQNEAQ, per germline (reference sequence). The chain's CDR3 is CASSQTWTGGSGELFF. In DNA, the CDR3 is TGTGCCAGCAGCCAAACCTGGACAGGGGGCAGCGGGGAGCTGTTTTTT.

This rearrangement joins TRBV19 to TRBJ1-2; TRBD1 agrees at 8 bases. Germline trimming cut 4 bases from V and 0 bases from J; bases unmatched to any gene: 7. Per germline, CDR1 LNHDA and CDR2 SQIVND (reference sequence). The CDR3 totals 16 residues. The CDR3 reads CASSNLRQGSNYGYTF. CDR3 coding DNA: TGTGCCAGTAGTAACCTTCGACAGGGGTCTAACTATGGCTACACCTTC.

The J gene is TRBJ1-4, the V gene TRBV5-1; possibly TRBD1 for D (5 bases). This CDR3 contains 15 residues. V dropped 0 bases and J dropped 5 bases, with 11 bases sitting between them. The germline V gene has CDR1 SGHRS and CDR2 YFSETQ. The CDR3 region has the DNA TGCGCCAGCAGCTTGGTTTCAGGGCGGAATGAAAAACTGTTTTTT. Translated: CASSLVSGRNEKLFF.